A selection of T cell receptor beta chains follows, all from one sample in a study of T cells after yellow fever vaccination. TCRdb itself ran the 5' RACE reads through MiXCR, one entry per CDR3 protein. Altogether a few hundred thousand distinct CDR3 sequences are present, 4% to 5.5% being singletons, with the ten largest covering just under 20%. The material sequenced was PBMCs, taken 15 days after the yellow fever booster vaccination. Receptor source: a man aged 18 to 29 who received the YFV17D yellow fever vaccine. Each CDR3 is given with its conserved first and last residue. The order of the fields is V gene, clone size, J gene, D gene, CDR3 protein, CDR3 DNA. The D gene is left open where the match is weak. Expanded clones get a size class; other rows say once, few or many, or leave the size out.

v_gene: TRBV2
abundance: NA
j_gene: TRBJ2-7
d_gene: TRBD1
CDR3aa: CASSEGQFYSYEQYF
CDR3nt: TGTGCCAGCAGTGAGGGACAGTTCTACTCCTACGAGCAGTACTTC

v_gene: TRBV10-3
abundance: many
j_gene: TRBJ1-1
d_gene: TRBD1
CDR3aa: CAISPQGATTEAFF
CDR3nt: TGTGCCATCTCGCCTCAGGGGGCGACCACTGAAGCTTTCTTT

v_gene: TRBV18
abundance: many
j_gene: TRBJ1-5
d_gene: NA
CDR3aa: CASSPRQWGDGNQPQHF
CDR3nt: TGTGCCAGCTCACCACGACAGTGGGGCGACGGCAATCAGCCCCAGCATTTT

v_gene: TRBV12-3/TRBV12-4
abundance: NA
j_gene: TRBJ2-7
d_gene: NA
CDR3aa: CASSPRGGRAYEQYF
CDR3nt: TGTGCCAGCAGCCCCCGTGGGGGGAGAGCCTACGAGCAGTACTTC

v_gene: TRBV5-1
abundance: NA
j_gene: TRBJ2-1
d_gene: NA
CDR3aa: CASSLAGRGLNNEQFF
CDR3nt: TGCGCCAGCAGCTTGGCCGGGCGGGGCCTGAACAATGAGCAGTTCTTC

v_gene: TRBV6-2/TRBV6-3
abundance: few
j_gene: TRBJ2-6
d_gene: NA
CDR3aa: CASSYRGALSGANVLTF
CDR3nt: TGTGCCAGCAGTTATAGGGGGGCCCTATCTGGGGCCAACGTCCTGACTTTC

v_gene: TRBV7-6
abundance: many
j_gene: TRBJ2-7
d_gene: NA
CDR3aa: CASSLGAGSSYEQYF
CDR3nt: TGTGCCAGCAGCTTAGGGGCAGGGAGCTCCTACGAGCAGTACTTC

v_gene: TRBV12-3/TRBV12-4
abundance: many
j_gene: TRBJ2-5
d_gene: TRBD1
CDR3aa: CASSPGGLKETQYF
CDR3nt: TGTGCCAGCAGCCCAGGGGGTCTAAAAGAGACCCAGTACTTC

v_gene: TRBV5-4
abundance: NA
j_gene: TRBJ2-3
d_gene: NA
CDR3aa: CASSLGGAGSDTQYF
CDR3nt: TGTGCCAGCAGCTTAGGCGGGGCGGGGTCAGATACGCAGTATTTT

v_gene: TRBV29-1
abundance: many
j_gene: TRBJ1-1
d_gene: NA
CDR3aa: CSVAPGWGMNTEAFF
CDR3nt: TGCAGCGTTGCACCGGGTTGGGGGATGAACACTGAAGCTTTCTTT

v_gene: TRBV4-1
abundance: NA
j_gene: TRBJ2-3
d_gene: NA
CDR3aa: CASSQETGRADTQYF
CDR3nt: TGCGCCAGCAGCCAAGAAACAGGGAGGGCAGATACGCAGTATTTT

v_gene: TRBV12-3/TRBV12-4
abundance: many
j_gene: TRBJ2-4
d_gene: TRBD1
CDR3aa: CASSGTGQNQYF
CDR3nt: TGTGCCAGCAGTGGGACGGGACAGAACCAGTACTTC

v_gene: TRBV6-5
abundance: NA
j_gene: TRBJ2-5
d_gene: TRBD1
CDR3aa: CASSYSGSTGAETQYF
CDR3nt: TGTGCCAGCAGTTACTCGGGGTCTACAGGGGCGGAGACCCAGTACTTC

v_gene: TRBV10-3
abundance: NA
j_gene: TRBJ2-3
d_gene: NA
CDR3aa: CAISESNRVGSTDTQYF
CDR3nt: TGTGCCATCAGTGAGTCGAACAGGGTGGGGAGCACAGATACGCAGTATTTT

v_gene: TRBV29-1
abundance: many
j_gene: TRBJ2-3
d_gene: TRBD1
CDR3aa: CSATRGGYTDTQYF
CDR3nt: TGCAGCGCGACCAGAGGGGGCTATACAGATACGCAGTATTTT

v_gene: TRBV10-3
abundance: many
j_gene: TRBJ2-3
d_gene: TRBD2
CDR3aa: CAISQASGGDEGWDTQYF
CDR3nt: TGTGCCATCAGCCAGGCTAGCGGGGGGGACGAAGGATGGGATACGCAGTATTTT

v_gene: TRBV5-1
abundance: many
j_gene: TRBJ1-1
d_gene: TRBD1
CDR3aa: CASSSTAGTGGEAFF
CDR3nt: TGCGCCAGCAGCTCCACAGCAGGGACAGGTGGCGAAGCTTTCTTT

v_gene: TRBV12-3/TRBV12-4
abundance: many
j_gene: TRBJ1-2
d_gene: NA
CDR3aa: CASSGLPNYGYTF
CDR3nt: TGTGCCAGCAGTGGGCTACCCAACTATGGCTACACCTTC

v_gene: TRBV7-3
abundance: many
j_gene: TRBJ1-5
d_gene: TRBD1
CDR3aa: CASSQGAYQPQHF
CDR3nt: TGTGCCAGCAGCCAGGGGGCTTACCAGCCCCAGCATTTT

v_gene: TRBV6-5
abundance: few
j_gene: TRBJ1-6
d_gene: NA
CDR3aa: CASTRSAGRAYNSPLHF
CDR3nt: TGTGCCAGCACCCGAAGCGCAGGCCGTGCCTATAATTCACCCCTCCACTTT

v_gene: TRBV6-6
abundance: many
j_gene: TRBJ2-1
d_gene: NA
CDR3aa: CASSAQYNEQFF
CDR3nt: TGTGCCAGCAGTGCCCAGTACAATGAGCAGTTCTTC

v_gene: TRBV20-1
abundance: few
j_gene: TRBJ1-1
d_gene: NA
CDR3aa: CSAVEETEAFF
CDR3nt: TGCAGCGCCGTAGAGGAAACTGAAGCTTTCTTT